Shown below are 14 T cell receptor beta chains from a single sample sequenced in a study of CD8+ T cells in alopecia areata. Treatment described: oral pan-JAK inhibitor, 5-10 mg twice daily. Reverse transcribed after extraction, RNA yielded cDNA as the sequencing template. Clones were read by immunoSEQ multiplex PCR, and TCRdb kept only the in-frame ones, dropping some. The sample yields approximately 210,000 clones, 64% seen once. Source: CD4+ T cells sorted from blood, taken at week 4, from a patient treated with tofacitinib. These receptors were obtained from a human donor with alopecia areata.

V usage is TRBV19 and J usage is TRBJ2-5; D gene uncertain. Germline V gene data show CDR1 as LNHDA and CDR2 as SQIVND (reference sequence). The CDR3 has 13 residues. V shed 1 base and J shed 2 bases, with 5 bases lying between them. The CDR3 bases are TGTGCCAGTAGTATAGGACCGCAAGAGACCCAGTACTTC. Protein sequence: CASSIGPQETQYF.

The chain recombines TRBV2 with TRBJ2-7, with D perhaps matching TRBD2 (6 bases). V shed 8 bases and J shed 3 bases, with 20 bases lying between them. The CDR3 covers 15 residues. The germline CDR1 and CDR2 sequences are SNHLY and FYNNEI. In nucleotides, the CDR3 is TGTGCCAGCTCTACCGGGGCAGGAGCGGGCTACGAGCAGTACTTC. It translates to CASSTGAGAGYEQYF.

This sequence joins TRBV2 and TRBJ1-1; TRBD1 matches at 8 bases. The CDR3 has 14 residues. Germline CDR1 is SNHLY and CDR2 is FYNNEI. The trim removed 6 bases at V and 4 bases at J, leaving 7 bases unmatched. The CDR3 protein is CASSRGRVPTEAFF. The DNA of the CDR3 is TGTGCCAGCAGCAGGGGGCGCGTCCCCACTGAAGCTTTCTTT.

This chain joins TRBV15 and TRBJ2-5; TRBD1 might be the D (5 bases). The CDR3 extends over 12 amino acids. Trimming shortened V by 4 bases and J by 4 bases, and 7 bases separated the two germline ends. Germline CDR1 and CDR2: LNHNV and YYDKDF (reference sequence). CDR3 in amino acids: CATSTGRETQYF. The CDR3 DNA follows: TGTGCCACCAGCACAGGGCGAGAGACCCAGTACTTC.

The rearrangement links TRBV7-2 to TRBJ1-1; D is unresolved. V lost 2 bases to trimming and J lost 2 bases, with 9 bases between them. The CDR3 loop spans 14 amino acids. Per the germline V gene, CDR1 is SGHTA and CDR2 is FQGNSA. The CDR3 region is CASSLSTTNTEAFF. The CDR3, as DNA: TGTGCCAGCAGCTTATCTACCACAAACACTGAAGCTTTCTTT.

This chain links TRBV7-6 with TRBJ1-4, with no clear D. Per germline, CDR1 SGHVS and CDR2 FNYEAQ. V gave up 3 bases and J gave up 8 bases, with 4 bases separating them. The CDR3 has 11 residues. CDR3 nucleotide sequence: TGTGCCAGCAGCTTCGACGAAAAACTGTTTTTT. It translates to CASSFDEKLFF.

This clone was counted a single time. Other nucleotide sequences from this sample produce the same CDR3. This chain joins TRBV30 and TRBJ2-3; D gene ambiguous. This CDR3 contains 11 residues. Germline V gene lookup returns CDR1 GTSNPN and CDR2 SVGIG (reference sequence). With 3 bases removed from V and 6 bases from J, the gap between germline ends came to 7 bases. CDR3 nucleotide sequence: TGTGCCTGGAGCCCGGCGGATACGCAGTATTTT. Translated, it gives CAWSPADTQYF.

The gene calls are TRBV5-1 and TRBJ1-6; D remains unclear. The V end was cut by 6 bases, the J end by 5 bases, with 18 bases between. Per germline, CDR1 SGHRS and CDR2 YFSETQ. The CDR3 contains 16 residues. CDR3 sequence: CASKPRLGLNNSPLHF. The CDR3 nucleotides read TGCGCCAGCAAACCTCGTCTAGGGCTAAATAATTCACCCCTCCACTTT.

DNA for the CDR3: TGTGCCAGCAGTCTCTCGACAGGGATTACCGGGGAGCTGTTTTTT. This translates into CASSLSTGITGELFF. This chain links TRBV27 with TRBJ2-2; 7 nucleotides agree with TRBD1. CDR3 length equals 15 residues. Trimming at V came to 5 bases and at J to 5 bases, leaving 8 bases not matched to a gene. Germline V lookup: CDR1 MNHEY, CDR2 SMNVEV (reference sequence).

For the CDR3, the DNA is TGTGCCAGCAGCCCCGGGGCAGGGGTGACCCAGTACTTC. Residues: CASSPGAGVTQYF. This sequence joins TRBV7-2 and TRBJ2-5; D perhaps matches TRBD1 (6 bases). V was clipped by 5 bases and J by 7 bases, with 14 bases between them. From germline, CDR1 is SGHTA and CDR2 FQGNSA. The CDR3 extends over 13 amino acids.

Note on this clone: A far larger clone is just one base off, so this is likely a read error. This rearrangement joins TRBV2 to TRBJ1-6, with 7 bases aligning to TRBD1. CDR1 is SNHLY and CDR2 is FYNNEI in the germline V gene. CDR3 length: 18 amino acids. V lost 6 bases to trimming and J lost 0 bases; unmatched junction nucleotides: 11. CDR3 bases: TGTGCCAGCAGCCTATCAGCAGGGGGGAGCTCCTATAATTCACCCCTCCACTTT. It is translated as CASSLSAGGSSYNSPLHF. The variable domain in full, completed from reference TRBV2 and TRBJ1-6, reads EPEVTQTPSHQVTQMGQEVILRCVPISNHLYFYWYRQILGQKVEFLVSFYNNEISEKSEIFDDQFSVERPDGSNFTLKIRSTKLEDSAMYFCASSLSAGGSSYNSPLHFGNGTRLTVT.

The chain recombines TRBV19 with TRBJ2-1, with 15 bases that match TRBD2. The V and J ends lost 6 bases and 5 bases, in that order; junction bases with no gene match: 2. The CDR3 extends over 15 amino acids. Germline V gives CDR1 LNHDA, CDR2 SQIVND (reference sequence). The CDR3 sequence is CASRGLAGGNNEQFF. The CDR3 DNA reads TGTGCCAGTAGAGGACTAGCGGGGGGGAACAATGAGCAGTTCTTC.

The V and J genes are TRBV11-2 and TRBJ2-3; D is possibly TRBD1 or TRBD2 (6 bases each). CDR3 length equals 15 residues. The V gene lost 2 bases and the J gene lost 3 bases, with 12 bases spanning the gap. Germline V lookup: CDR1 SGHAT, CDR2 FQNNGV. CDR3 coding DNA: TGTGCCAGCAGCTTATTCGGGGGCTCGACAGATACGCAGTATTTT. The encoded protein is CASSLFGGSTDTQYF.

The chain combines TRBV27 with TRBJ2-2, with 7 bases that match TRBD2. J gave up 4 bases and V 5 bases, and 10 bases lay outside the gene matches. The CDR3 contains 16 residues. CDR1 is MNHEY, CDR2 SMNVEV, per germline (reference sequence). The CDR3 DNA sequence: TGTGCCAGCAGTCCCTGGGGAGGGAGGGTCACCGGGGAGCTGTTTTTT. This translates into CASSPWGGRVTGELFF.